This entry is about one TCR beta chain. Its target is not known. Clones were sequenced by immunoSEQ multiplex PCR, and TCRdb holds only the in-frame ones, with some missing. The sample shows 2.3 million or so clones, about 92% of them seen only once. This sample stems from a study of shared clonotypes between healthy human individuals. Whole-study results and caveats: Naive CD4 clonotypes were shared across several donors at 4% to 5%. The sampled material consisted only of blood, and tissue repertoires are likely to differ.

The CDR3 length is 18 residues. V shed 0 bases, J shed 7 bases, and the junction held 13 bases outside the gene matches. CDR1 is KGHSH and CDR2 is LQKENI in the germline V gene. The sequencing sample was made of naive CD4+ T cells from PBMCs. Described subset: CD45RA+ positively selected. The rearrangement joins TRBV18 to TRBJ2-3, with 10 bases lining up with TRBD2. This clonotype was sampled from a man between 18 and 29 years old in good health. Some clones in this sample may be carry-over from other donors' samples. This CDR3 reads CASSPPGGLARLMNTQYF. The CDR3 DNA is TGTGCCAGCTCACCACCGGGGGGACTAGCGCGCCTAATGAATACGCAGTATTTT.